A single sample gave rise to the 10 T cell receptor beta chains below, sequenced in a study of blood T cell repertoires in COVID-19. Method: immunoSEQ multiplex PCR; TCRdb's copy keeps in-frame clones and lacks some. The sample has under 250,000 clones; around 81% are singletons. Source material: PBMCs or T cells enriched from blood (not recorded which). Every receptor here comes from a woman in her forties or fifties with acute COVID-19.

V is TRBV7-9 and J is TRBJ1-2; no definite D call. The germline V gene has CDR1 SEHNR and CDR2 FQNEAQ (reference sequence). The CDR3 is made up of 15 amino acids. Trimming cost V 4 bases and J 7 bases, with 19 bases left between them. The CDR3 sequence: CASSSATAATGGYTF. Written as DNA, the CDR3 is TGTGCCAGCAGCTCTGCGACGGCTGCAACGGGTGGCTACACCTTC.

The rearrangement uses TRBV24-1 and TRBJ2-2; 7 bases are shared with TRBD1. J lost 0 bases, V lost 7 bases, and 13 bases had no gene match. The length of the CDR3 is 18 residues. The germline V gene has CDR1 KGHDR and CDR2 SFDVKD. The CDR3 coding sequence is TGTGCCACCAGAGGTACAGGGGATTTAGTCGCGAACACCGGGGAGCTGTTTTTT. Its protein product is CATRGTGDLVANTGELFF.

This rearrangement joins TRBV6-8 to TRBJ1-4; D gene unclear. Germline V gene data show CDR1 as MNHGY and CDR2 as SAAAGT. The CDR3 sequence is 14 residues long. V lost 9 bases, J lost 3 bases, and 14 bases lay in between. CDR3 sequence (DNA): TGTGCCAGTGAAACTCCTTTGGCTAATGAAAAACTGTTTTTT. This gives the protein CASETPLANEKLFF.

The chain has TRBV7-2 and TRBJ1-2, with TRBD1 identical over 7 bases. The V segment lost 1 base and the J segment 8 bases; nucleotides outside the gene matches: 13. Looked up from germline, CDR1 is SGHTA and CDR2 is FQGNSA. The CDR3 covers 16 residues. The CDR3 reads CASSLDRGPPIRGYTF. In DNA, the CDR3 is TGTGCCAGCAGCTTAGACAGGGGACCCCCTATCCGGGGCTACACCTTC.

The chain couples TRBV7-9 to TRBJ2-3, with 9 positions matching TRBD1. CDR1 SEHNR and CDR2 FQNEAQ come from the germline V gene (reference sequence). V lost 11 bases, J lost 3 bases, and 12 bases stayed unmatched. CDR3 length: 15 residues. The CDR3 loop is CAGGGAGTGTDTQYF. Written as DNA, the CDR3 is TGTGCCGGCGGGGGCGCCGGGACAGGGACAGATACGCAGTATTTT.

The chain combines TRBV4-1 with TRBJ1-1; D gene unclear. Germline V gene sequence: CDR1 MGHRA, CDR2 YSYEKL. This CDR3 comprises 15 residues. Trimming shortened V by 5 bases and J by 0 bases, and 13 bases separated the two germline ends. CDR3 protein: CASSKRELMNTEAFF. CDR3 bases: TGCGCCAGCAGCAAAAGGGAGCTTATGAACACTGAAGCTTTCTTT.

The chain links TRBV19 to TRBJ2-7; 7 bases align to TRBD1. V was clipped by 6 bases and J by 4 bases; unmatched bases: 9. Germline values: CDR1 LNHDA, CDR2 SQIVND (reference sequence). This CDR3 is 14 amino acids long. The CDR3 loop reads CASRDTGTAYEQYF. The CDR3 nucleotides read TGTGCCAGTAGGGACACCGGGACAGCATACGAGCAGTACTTC.

The V gene is TRBV6-1, the J gene TRBJ1-5, with D possibly TRBD1 on 6 matching bases. Trimming stripped 1 base from V and 1 base from J, with 8 bases between. From germline, CDR1 is MNHNS and CDR2 SASEGT. CDR3 length equals 15 residues. The CDR3, as DNA: TGTGCCAGCAGTGAAGGGGGGCTAAGCAATCAGCCCCAGCATTTT. Translated, it gives CASSEGGLSNQPQHF.

The V gene is TRBV4-2, the J gene TRBJ1-2; TRBD1 is a possible D gene (5 bases). CDR3 length: 15 amino acids. Trimming stripped 0 bases from V and 2 bases from J, with 10 bases between. Germline CDR1 reads LGHNA; CDR2 reads YNFKEQ. CDR3 residues: CASSQDRGGNYGYTF. The DNA for the CDR3 is TGTGCCAGCAGCCAAGATCGCGGGGGGAACTATGGCTACACCTTC.

This sequence joins TRBV3-1 (or the pseudogene TRBV3-2) and TRBJ1-6; tentative D call: TRBD1 (6 bases). From germline, CDR1 is LGHDT and CDR2 YNNKEL (reference sequence). V was shortened by 4 bases and J by 9 bases, with 19 bases between the two germline ends. CDR3 length: 16 residues. Here the CDR3 reads CASSLRMGHLSSPLHF. CDR3 coding DNA: TGTGCCAGCAGCCTACGCATGGGACATCTCAGTTCACCCCTCCACTTT.